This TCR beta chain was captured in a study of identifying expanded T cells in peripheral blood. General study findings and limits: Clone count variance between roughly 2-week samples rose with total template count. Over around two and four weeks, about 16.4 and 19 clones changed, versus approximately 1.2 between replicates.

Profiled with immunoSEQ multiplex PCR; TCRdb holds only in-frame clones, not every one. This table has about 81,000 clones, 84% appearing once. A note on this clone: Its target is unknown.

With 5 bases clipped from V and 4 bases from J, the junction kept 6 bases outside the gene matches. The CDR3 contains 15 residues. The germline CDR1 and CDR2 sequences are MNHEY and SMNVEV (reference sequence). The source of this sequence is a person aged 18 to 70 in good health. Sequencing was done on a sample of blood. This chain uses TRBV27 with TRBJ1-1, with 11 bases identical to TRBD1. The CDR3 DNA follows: TGTGCCAGCAGTCCAGGACAGGGGGCTTTCACTGAAGCTTTCTTT. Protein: CASSPGQGAFTEAFF.